This is a list of T cell receptor beta chains from one sample in a study of blood T cell repertoires in COVID-19. Clones were sequenced by immunoSEQ multiplex PCR, and TCRdb holds only the in-frame ones, with some missing. The profile shows about 380,000 clones, 81% of them singletons. Sample: peripheral blood. These receptors were taken from a human donor with acute or convalescent COVID-19. The donor label of this sample is uncertain. Each CDR3 is given with its conserved first and last residue. The D gene is left open where the match is weak. Not all rows give a size; the values are once, few, many and, for expanded clones, a class.

V gene,D gene,clone size,J gene,CDR3 protein
TRBV7-8,TRBD2,.,TRBJ2-1,CASRRSSGSAYNEQFF
TRBV6-6,TRBD1,.,TRBJ1-1,CASNTRQGNTEAFF
TRBV19,TRBD1,.,TRBJ1-1,CASGDRGLHTEAFF
TRBV6-5,TRBD1,.,TRBJ1-4,CASKGQIVPNEKLFF
TRBV29-1,TRBD1,.,TRBJ1-5,CSVRDRANQPQHF
TRBV28,.,.,TRBJ1-2,CASSVPGTRWNGYTF
TRBV2,.,.,TRBJ1-1,CASSVIMNTEAFF
TRBV30,TRBD2,.,TRBJ2-7,CACLTEPLRLAGAPYEQYF
TRBV6-6,TRBD2,.,TRBJ2-1,CASSLTSASSYNEQFF
TRBV10-3,.,.,TRBJ1-4,CAISESGGFGEKLFF
TRBV3-1/TRBV3-2,.,.,TRBJ1-1,CASSRNRAVTEAFF
TRBV3-1/TRBV3-2,.,.,TRBJ2-5,CASSHLLGRETQYF
TRBV3-1/TRBV3-2,.,.,TRBJ1-4,CASSQEAYNEKLFF
TRBV27,TRBD2,.,TRBJ2-1,CASSTHSGGNYNEQFF
TRBV5-6,.,once,TRBJ2-7,CASSRRVYEQYF
TRBV27,TRBD2,once,TRBJ2-5,CASTSGGGPQETQYF
TRBV2,.,.,TRBJ1-1,CASSLGLANTEAFF
TRBV7-9,.,.,TRBJ1-1,CASSPPDTELFEAFF
TRBV5-1,TRBD2,.,TRBJ2-3,CASSGASGGPDTQYF
TRBV7-8,.,.,TRBJ2-1,CASSGDRRQFF
TRBV10-3,.,.,TRBJ2-7,CAISGDNYEQYF
TRBV7-9,.,.,TRBJ1-6,CASSLEAPGSSPLHF
TRBV4-1,.,.,TRBJ2-1,CASSQGTGAYNEQFF
TRBV6-5,.,once,TRBJ1-6,CASRPRGINSPLHF
TRBV10-3,TRBD2,.,TRBJ2-7,CAIGGAGGSSYEQYF
TRBV3-1/TRBV3-2,TRBD1,few,TRBJ1-1,CASSQRDRGQGEAFF
TRBV5-1,.,once,TRBJ2-7,CASISGERVEQYF
TRBV6-2/TRBV6-3,TRBD2,.,TRBJ2-2,CASSNLAGNTGELFF
TRBV10-3,.,.,TRBJ2-2,CAISENSGELFF
TRBV2,TRBD1,.,TRBJ1-1,CASSEDRVNTEAFF
TRBV19,TRBD1,.,TRBJ1-5,CASSIGRDRGVNQPQHF
TRBV28,.,.,TRBJ1-1,CASSLWASTEAFF
TRBV28,TRBD1,.,TRBJ2-1,CASSSGGAGRDEQFF
TRBV4-1,.,.,TRBJ1-5,CASSQADTDWGPQHF
TRBV3-1/TRBV3-2,.,.,TRBJ2-1,CASSSLVKEQFF